This TCR beta chain was profiled in a study of Graves' ophthalmopathy and Graves' hyperthyroidism. As the template, RNA transcripts were used to amplify TCR beta CDR3 regions. Following a first-round RT-PCR that used HTBI primers, a second-round multiplex PCR was carried out. TCRdb ran MiXCR on the multiplex PCR reads and lists one entry per CDR3 protein. The repertoire consists of about 480,000 distinct CDR3 sequences, with approximately 15% occurring once and the leading ten covering roughly 9.8%. This clonotype was seen repeatedly, ten times or more. The sequenced sample was blood. This TCR was sampled from a woman in her twenties or thirties with Graves' ophthalmopathy.

DNA of the CDR3: TGTGCCAGCAAAATGGGGGACGAAGAGACCCAGTACTTC. Encoded protein: CASKMGDEETQYF. The rearrangement joins TRBV6-2 or TRBV6-3 to TRBJ2-5; D is perhaps TRBD1 or TRBD2 (5 bases each). The CDR3 length is 13 residues. Germline assignment: CDR1 MNHEY and CDR2 SVGEGT. V was trimmed by 7 bases and J by 3 bases, leaving 12 bases between them.